A selection of T cell receptor beta chains follows, all from one sample in a study of technical replicates of blood from a few donors. TCRdb's table, derived via immunoSEQ multiplex PCR, lists solely in-frame clones and lacks some. The sample contains around 80,000 clones, 94% of which appear only once. Sequencing used T cells isolated from PBMCs. The receptors originated from a human donor in good health. CDR3s include the opening cysteine and the closing phenylalanine or tryptophan. The D gene is left open where the match is weak. Size tells how often a clone was seen (once, few, many) or the class of an expanded clone, and some rows leave it out.

cdr3_nt	cdr3_aa	d_call	clone_size	v_call	j_call
TGTGCCAGCAGCCTTTCCACTGAAGCTTTCTTT	CASSLSTEAFF	.	.	TRBV7-9	TRBJ1-1
TGTGCCACCAGCATACGAGGAGACGATGGCTACACCTTC	CATSIRGDDGYTF	.	.	TRBV15	TRBJ1-2
TGCGCCAGCAGCTTGGTTACGGGAGTTGGGGAGACCCAGTACTTC	CASSLVTGVGETQYF	.	.	TRBV5-1	TRBJ2-5
TGTGCCATCAGTGAGCCCTCGGTGACAGATACGCAGTATTTT	CAISEPSVTDTQYF	.	.	TRBV10-3	TRBJ2-3
TGTGCCAGCAGCTTAGATCTTGGAAGGACAGGTCTGGTTTTCTTT	CASSLDLGRTGLVFF	TRBD1	.	TRBV11-3	TRBJ1-1
TGTGCCACCCGAGAACTAACTTCCTACGAGCAGTACTTC	CATRELTSYEQYF	.	.	TRBV2	TRBJ2-7
TGTGCCAGCATCAATAGCGGGAGGGCCGGGGAGCTGTTTTTT	CASINSGRAGELFF	TRBD2	.	TRBV6-1	TRBJ2-2
TGCAGCGTTGCGGACAGGGTAACTGGCTACACCTTC	CSVADRVTGYTF	TRBD1	.	TRBV29-1	TRBJ1-2
TGTGCCAGCACCTCCCAATTCGGTGGCTACACCTTC	CASTSQFGGYTF	.	.	TRBV6-5	TRBJ1-2
TGCGCCAGCAGCTCTCTTTCCTCCGGGACTAGCGTCAACACCGGGGAGCTGTTTTTT	CASSSLSSGTSVNTGELFF	TRBD2	once	TRBV5-1	TRBJ2-2
TGTGCCAGCCAATTTGGACAGGGTCGTGGCTACACCTTC	CASQFGQGRGYTF	TRBD1	.	TRBV6-5	TRBJ1-2
TGTGCCTGGACAGGGAATTCCTACGAGCAGTACTTC	CAWTGNSYEQYF	.	.	TRBV30	TRBJ2-7
TGTGCCAGCAGCCAAGCCCCGGGACTACCCTACAATGAGCAGTTCTTC	CASSQAPGLPYNEQFF	TRBD2	once	TRBV14	TRBJ2-1
TGTGCCTGCAGTAACTATGGCTACACCTTC	CACSNYGYTF	.	.	TRBV30	TRBJ1-2
TGTGCCAGTAGTCTCAGGGGAAGAGTCACTGAAGCTTTCTTT	CASSLRGRVTEAFF	.	.	TRBV19	TRBJ1-1
TGCGCCAGCAGCTTGGACCAGGGAAGAGAGACCCAGTACTTC	CASSLDQGRETQYF	.	.	TRBV5-1	TRBJ2-5
TGTGCCAGCAGCGATCACTCGGGGGGGTCTAATGAAAAACTGTTTTTT	CASSDHSGGSNEKLFF	.	.	TRBV7-9	TRBJ1-4
TGTGCCAGCAGCCAAGGTGGACTAACCCTGGTCGAGCAGTACTTC	CASSQGGLTLVEQYF	.	.	TRBV4-2	TRBJ2-7
TGTGCCAGCAGTGACTCGTACGGGAGCTATGGCTACACCTTC	CASSDSYGSYGYTF	.	once	TRBV6-4	TRBJ1-2
TGTGCCAGCAGCTTAAATAGCGGAAGGACTACCTACAATGAGCAGTTCTTC	CASSLNSGRTTYNEQFF	.	.	TRBV7-3	TRBJ2-1
TGTGCCAGCAGCTTGTGGGCCTCAGGGGCCTACAATGAGCAGTTCTTC	CASSLWASGAYNEQFF	.	.	TRBV5-4	TRBJ2-1
TGCAGTGCTAGATGGGAGTACGAGCAGTACTTC	CSARWEYEQYF	.	.	TRBV20-1	TRBJ2-7
TGTGCCAGCAGCTTTGGAGTGGGGGGTGGCTACACCTTC	CASSFGVGGGYTF	.	.	TRBV5-6	TRBJ1-2
TGTGCCAGCTCACCGGCGGGGAACACTGAAGCTTTCTTT	CASSPAGNTEAFF	.	.	TRBV18	TRBJ1-1
TGTGCCAGCAGCCTAGCGGGAGAATACAATGAGCAGTTCTTC	CASSLAGEYNEQFF	TRBD2	.	TRBV7-3	TRBJ2-1
TGTGCCTGGAGTGTACTCCTGAACGAGCAGTACTTC	CAWSVLLNEQYF	.	.	TRBV30	TRBJ2-7
TGTGCCAGCAGCTTGACAGGGCTCGGCGAAAAACTGTTTTTT	CASSLTGLGEKLFF	TRBD1	.	TRBV11-2	TRBJ1-4
TGTGCCAGTAGTATAGGCGAGGGAGGAACCCATCAGCCCCAGCATTTT	CASSIGEGGTHQPQHF	.	once	TRBV19	TRBJ1-5
TGCGCCAGCAGCCAAGGTGTACTAGCCACGGGGGAGCAGTACTTC	CASSQGVLATGEQYF	.	.	TRBV4-3	TRBJ2-7
TGTGCCAGCAGCCCTAGGACAGGGGAATTATACGAGCAGTACTTC	CASSPRTGELYEQYF	TRBD1	few	TRBV7-7	TRBJ2-7
TGTGCCAGTATGGTTTTCGGTGCTGAAGCTTTCTTT	CASMVFGAEAFF	.	.	TRBV19	TRBJ1-1
TGTGCCAGCAGCCGGGACAGGGGGTTGGGGGAGCAGTACTTC	CASSRDRGLGEQYF	TRBD1	.	TRBV11-2	TRBJ2-7
TGCGCCAGCAGCCTTAAGACTAGCGCGGTCACCGGGGAGCTGTTTTTT	CASSLKTSAVTGELFF	TRBD2	.	TRBV4-1	TRBJ2-2
TGTGCCAGCAGCTTAGCGTCAGGGACTAGCGGATACACAGATACGCAGTATTTT	CASSLASGTSGYTDTQYF	TRBD2	.	TRBV7-2	TRBJ2-3
TGTGCCAGCAGCCCTGGTAGTACTGAAGCTTTCTTT	CASSPGSTEAFF	.	.	TRBV6-5	TRBJ1-1
TGCGCCAGCAGCTTGGGACAGGGGAGGTACAATGAGCAGTTCTTC	CASSLGQGRYNEQFF	TRBD1	.	TRBV5-1	TRBJ2-1